Ten or more counts support the clone carrying this TCR beta chain. The CDR3 spans 15 residues. Germline V gene data show CDR1 as MNHNS and CDR2 as SASEGT. With 2 bases removed from V and 7 bases from J, the gap between germline ends came to 15 bases. The sample comes from a study of spatial heterogeneity in lung cancer. Study in general: A unique TCR and UMI combination showed up more than ten times in raw reads, on average.

Documented time point: sample taken at primary tumor resection. Sequencing covered unsorted whole RNA taken from tumor, nontumor lung or frozen PBMC. Samples came from some 73 TRACERx patients with untreated early-stage lung cancer. Unique molecular identifiers, one per molecule, were present on every TCR cDNA molecule. TCRdb ran MiXCR on the 5' RACE reads and lists one entry per CDR3 protein. The profile shows approximately 81,000 distinct CDR3 sequences, around 12% of them singletons. The sequence came from a male donor with early-stage non-small cell lung cancer. The sample consisted of PBMCs, taken at surgery. V gene TRBV6-1 combines with J gene TRBJ1-5; no clear D. The DNA for the CDR3 is TGTGCCAGCAGTGAATTGAGGCAGGAGGCGCAGCCCCAGCATTTT. Its protein is CASSELRQEAQPQHF.